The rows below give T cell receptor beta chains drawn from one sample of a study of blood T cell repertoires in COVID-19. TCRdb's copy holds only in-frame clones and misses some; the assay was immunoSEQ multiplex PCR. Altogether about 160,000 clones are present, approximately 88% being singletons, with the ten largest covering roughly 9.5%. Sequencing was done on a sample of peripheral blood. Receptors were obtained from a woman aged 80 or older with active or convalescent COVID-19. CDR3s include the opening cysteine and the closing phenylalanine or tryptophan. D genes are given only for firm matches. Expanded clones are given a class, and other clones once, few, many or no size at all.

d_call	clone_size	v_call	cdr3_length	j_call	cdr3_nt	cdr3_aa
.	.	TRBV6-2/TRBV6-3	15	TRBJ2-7	TGTGCCAGCAGTTACTCGGCTCAGGGTTTGGGTGAGCAGTACTTC	CASSYSAQGLGEQYF
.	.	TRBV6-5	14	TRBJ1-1	TGTGCCAGCAATCCTGGGACTTCCAACACTGAAGCTTTCTTT	CASNPGTSNTEAFF
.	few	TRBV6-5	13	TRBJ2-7	TGTGCCAGCAGAACGGTAAATTCCTACGAGCAGTACTTC	CASRTVNSYEQYF
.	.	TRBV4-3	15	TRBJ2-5	TGCGCCAGCAGCCAAGATCCCAGCGCACAAGAGACCCAGTACTTC	CASSQDPSAQETQYF
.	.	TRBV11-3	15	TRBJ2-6	TGTGCCAGCAGCTTAGGGGGGGCTGGGGCCAACGTCCTGACTTTC	CASSLGGAGANVLTF
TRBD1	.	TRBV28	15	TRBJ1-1	TGTGCCAGCAGTACCCCCAGCAGGGGGGATACTGAAGCTTTCTTT	CASSTPSRGDTEAFF
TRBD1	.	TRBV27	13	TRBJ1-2	TGTGCCAGCAGCCTCCAGGGGGCAGGTGGCTACACCTTC	CASSLQGAGGYTF
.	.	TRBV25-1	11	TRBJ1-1	TGTGCCAGCAGGGCGAACACTGAAGCTTTCTTT	CASRANTEAFF
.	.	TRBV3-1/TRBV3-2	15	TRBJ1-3	TGTGCCAGCAGCCCCCGGGGGGGCTCTGGAAACACCATATATTTT	CASSPRGGSGNTIYF
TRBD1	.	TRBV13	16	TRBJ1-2	TGTGCCAGCAGCTTAGGCCTGACAGGGGGATTCTATGGCTACACCTTC	CASSLGLTGGFYGYTF
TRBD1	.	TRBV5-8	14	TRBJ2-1	TGTGCCAGCAGCTATATTAGGGGGCTAGAGGAGCAGTTCTTC	CASSYIRGLEEQFF
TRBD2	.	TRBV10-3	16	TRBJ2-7	TGTGCCATCAGTGAGTCAGCGGGCGGGGGTTCCTACGAGCAGTACTTC	CAISESAGGGSYEQYF
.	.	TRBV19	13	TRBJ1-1	TGTGCCAGTAAAGGGACTATGAACACTGAAGCTTTCTTT	CASKGTMNTEAFF
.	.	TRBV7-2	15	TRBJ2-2	TGTGCCAGCAGCTTAGAAGGCAGGGGTACCGGGGAGCTGTTTTTT	CASSLEGRGTGELFF
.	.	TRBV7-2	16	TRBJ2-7	TGTGCCAGCAGCTTCGGAGGGGGCAGGGCCCCCTACGAGCAGTACTTC	CASSFGGGRAPYEQYF
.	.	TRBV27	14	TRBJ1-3	TGTGCCAGCAGTCCGGGGGGAGGGGTGGACACCATATATTTT	CASSPGGGVDTIYF
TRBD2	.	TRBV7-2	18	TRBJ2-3	TGTGCCAGCAGCTCAGAAACGGGCGCGGGGGGGAATAAAGCTACGCAGTATTTT	CASSSETGAGGNKATQYF
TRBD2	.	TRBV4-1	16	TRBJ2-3	TGCGCCAGCAGCCAAACTAGCGGACTAATAACAGATACGCAGTATTTT	CASSQTSGLITDTQYF
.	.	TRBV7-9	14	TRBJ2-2	TGTGCCATCACATTAGGGGTGAACACCGGGGAGCTGTTTTTT	CAITLGVNTGELFF
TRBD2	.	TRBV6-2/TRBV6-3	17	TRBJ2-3	TGTGCCAGCAGTGACGGACTAGTGGGTCCTAGCACAGATACGCAGTATTTT	CASSDGLVGPSTDTQYF
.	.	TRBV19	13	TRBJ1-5	TGTGCCAGTAGAAGAAGCCTCGGGGAGCCCCAGCATTTT	CASRRSLGEPQHF
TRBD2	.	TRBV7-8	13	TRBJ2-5	TGTGCCAGCAGTTACCCGGGAGGAGAGACCCAGTACTTC	CASSYPGGETQYF
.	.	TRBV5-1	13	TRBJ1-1	TGCGCCAGCAGCTTCACAGGGCCCACTGAAGCTTTCTTT	CASSFTGPTEAFF
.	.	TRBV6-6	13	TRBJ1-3	TGTGCCAGCAGCCCTCAGGGAAGGAACACCATATATTTT	CASSPQGRNTIYF
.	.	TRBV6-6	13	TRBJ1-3	TGTGCCAGCAGTTACTCGAGTGGAAACACCATATATTTT	CASSYSSGNTIYF
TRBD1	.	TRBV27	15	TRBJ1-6	TGTGCCAGCACCGGCGCCGGGACAGGGGAGGAACCCCTCCACTTT	CASTGAGTGEEPLHF
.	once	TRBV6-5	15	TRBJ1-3	TGTGCCAGCAGTTACTCGAAAGCACCTGGAAACACCATATATTTT	CASSYSKAPGNTIYF
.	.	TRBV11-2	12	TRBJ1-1	TGTGCCAGCAGCTTATGGACAGCTGAAGCTTTCTTT	CASSLWTAEAFF
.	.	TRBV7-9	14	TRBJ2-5	TGTGCCAGCAGCTTCCCCGGCAGGCAAGAGACCCAGTACTTC	CASSFPGRQETQYF
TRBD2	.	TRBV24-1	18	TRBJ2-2	TGTGCCACCAGTGATCCTACCGGGACTAGCGGGGGCACCGGGGAGCTGTTTTTT	CATSDPTGTSGGTGELFF
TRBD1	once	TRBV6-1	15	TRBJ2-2	TGTGCCAGCAGTGAGCTAACAGGGGCGAACGGGGAGCTGTTTTTT	CASSELTGANGELFF
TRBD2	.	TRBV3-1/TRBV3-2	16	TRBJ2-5	TGTGCCAGCAGCCAAGCTAGCGGGACAAAATCGGAGACCCAGTACTTC	CASSQASGTKSETQYF
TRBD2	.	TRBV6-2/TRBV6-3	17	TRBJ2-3	TGTGCCAGCAGTTACACTTATAGCGGGGACAACACAGATACGCAGTATTTT	CASSYTYSGDNTDTQYF
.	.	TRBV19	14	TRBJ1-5	TGTGCCAGTAGCTACAGGGAGTTGGATCAGCCCCAGCATTTT	CASSYRELDQPQHF
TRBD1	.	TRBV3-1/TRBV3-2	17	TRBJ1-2	TGTGCCAGCAGCCAAGACTTGGGGACAGGGTATTCCTATGGCTACACCTTC	CASSQDLGTGYSYGYTF
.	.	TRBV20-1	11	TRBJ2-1	TGCAGTGCCCGACAGAACAATGAGCAGTTCTTC	CSARQNNEQFF
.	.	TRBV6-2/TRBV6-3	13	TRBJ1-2	TGTGCCAGCAGTGAGCGGGGGTCGTATGGCTACACCTTC	CASSERGSYGYTF